This is a list of T cell receptor beta chains from one sample in a study of blood T cell repertoires in COVID-19. Profiled with immunoSEQ multiplex PCR; TCRdb holds only in-frame clones, not every one. This repertoire shows about 300,000 clones, roughly 85% found once; its top ten account for 1.9%. Sample: PBMCs or T cells enriched from blood (not recorded which). These receptors all come from a young woman who had been exposed to COVID-19. The CDR3 runs from the conserved cysteine through the conserved F or W. D genes are given only for firm matches. A clone size is listed for some rows: how often the clone was seen (once, few, many), or a class if it is expanded.

j_gene: TRBJ2-1; v_gene: TRBV19; abundance: few; d_gene: TRBD2; len: 14; CDR3aa: CASSIPGLAGEQFF; CDR3nt: TGTGCCAGTAGTATCCCTGGACTAGCGGGGGAGCAGTTCTTC
j_gene: TRBJ2-1; v_gene: TRBV20-1; abundance: .; d_gene: .; len: 12; CDR3aa: CSASATKNEQFF; CDR3nt: TGCAGTGCTAGTGCTACTAAAAATGAGCAGTTCTTC
j_gene: TRBJ1-3; v_gene: TRBV29-1; abundance: .; d_gene: TRBD1; len: 14; CDR3aa: CSVPGQGSGNTIYF; CDR3nt: TGCAGCGTTCCGGGACAGGGTTCTGGAAACACCATATATTTT
j_gene: TRBJ1-2; v_gene: TRBV5-1; abundance: .; d_gene: .; len: 12; CDR3aa: CASQDRDYGYTF; CDR3nt: TGCGCCAGCCAGGACAGAGACTATGGCTACACCTTC
j_gene: TRBJ1-1; v_gene: TRBV6-5; abundance: .; d_gene: TRBD1; len: 12; CDR3aa: CASVRRGREAFF; CDR3nt: TGTGCCAGCGTCCGGAGGGGGCGTGAAGCTTTCTTT
j_gene: TRBJ1-5; v_gene: TRBV27; abundance: .; d_gene: TRBD1; len: 15; CDR3aa: CASGDRARPNQPQHF; CDR3nt: TGTGCCAGCGGGGACAGGGCCCGACCCAATCAGCCCCAGCATTTT
j_gene: TRBJ1-3; v_gene: TRBV5-5; abundance: .; d_gene: TRBD1; len: 15; CDR3aa: CASSLGQTSGNTIYF; CDR3nt: TGTGCCAGCAGCCTGGGACAGACCTCTGGAAACACCATATATTTT
j_gene: TRBJ1-4; v_gene: TRBV18; abundance: .; d_gene: TRBD1; len: 13; CDR3aa: CASYRGQDEKLFF; CDR3nt: TGTGCCAGCTACAGGGGGCAGGATGAAAAACTGTTTTTT
j_gene: TRBJ1-5; v_gene: TRBV6-6; abundance: .; d_gene: .; len: 14; CDR3aa: CASSREGTNQPQHF; CDR3nt: TGTGCCAGCAGTAGGGAGGGGACGAATCAGCCCCAGCATTTT
j_gene: TRBJ1-1; v_gene: TRBV2; abundance: .; d_gene: .; len: 12; CDR3aa: CASSSSGTEAFF; CDR3nt: TGTGCCAGCAGTAGCTCGGGCACTGAAGCTTTCTTT
j_gene: TRBJ2-6; v_gene: TRBV7-2; abundance: .; d_gene: TRBD1; len: 16; CDR3aa: CATKDREIPGANVLTF; CDR3nt: TGTGCCACTAAGGACAGGGAAATACCGGGGGCCAACGTCCTGACTTTC
j_gene: TRBJ1-2; v_gene: TRBV25-1; abundance: .; d_gene: .; len: 13; CDR3aa: CASSVHSNYGYTF; CDR3nt: TGTGCCAGCAGTGTACATTCTAACTATGGCTACACCTTC
j_gene: TRBJ1-2; v_gene: TRBV5-1; abundance: .; d_gene: TRBD1; len: 15; CDR3aa: CASSFDRGRENGYTF; CDR3nt: TGCGCCAGCAGCTTTGACAGGGGGCGCGAAAATGGCTACACCTTC
j_gene: TRBJ2-1; v_gene: TRBV24-1; abundance: once; d_gene: .; len: 14; CDR3aa: CATSDPRGYNEQFF; CDR3nt: TGTGCCACCAGTGATCCCCGGGGGTACAATGAGCAGTTCTTC
j_gene: TRBJ2-7; v_gene: TRBV28; abundance: .; d_gene: TRBD2; len: 16; CDR3aa: CASSSQTSGSSYEQYF; CDR3nt: TGTGCCAGCAGTTCACAGACTAGCGGCTCTTCCTACGAGCAGTACTTC
j_gene: TRBJ2-1; v_gene: TRBV5-1; abundance: .; d_gene: TRBD2; len: 16; CDR3aa: CASSSQAGGPSAEQFF; CDR3nt: TGCGCCAGCAGCTCCCAAGCGGGAGGGCCCTCGGCTGAGCAGTTCTTC
j_gene: TRBJ1-2; v_gene: TRBV4-2; abundance: .; d_gene: .; len: 18; CDR3aa: CASSHPGQSSFGNYGYTF; CDR3nt: TGTGCCAGCAGCCACCCAGGGCAGTCCTCATTTGGTAACTATGGCTACACCTTC
j_gene: TRBJ1-4; v_gene: TRBV28; abundance: .; d_gene: TRBD1; len: 15; CDR3aa: CASSLMTGIGEKLFF; CDR3nt: TGTGCCAGCAGTTTGATGACAGGGATAGGGGAAAAACTGTTTTTT
j_gene: TRBJ1-3; v_gene: TRBV7-9; abundance: .; d_gene: .; len: 14; CDR3aa: CASSPGLSGNTIYF; CDR3nt: TGTGCCAGCAGCCCAGGGCTCTCTGGAAACACCATATATTTT
j_gene: TRBJ1-1; v_gene: TRBV7-9; abundance: .; d_gene: .; len: 14; CDR3aa: CASEPGSGNTEAFF; CDR3nt: TGTGCCAGCGAACCGGGATCGGGGAACACTGAAGCTTTCTTT
j_gene: TRBJ1-2; v_gene: TRBV14; abundance: .; d_gene: .; len: 17; CDR3aa: CASSQDWSQGPNYGYTF; CDR3nt: TGTGCCAGCAGCCAAGATTGGAGCCAGGGCCCAAACTATGGCTACACCTTC
j_gene: TRBJ1-4; v_gene: TRBV3-1/TRBV3-2; abundance: .; d_gene: TRBD1; len: 15; CDR3aa: CASSPKQGVYEKLFF; CDR3nt: TGTGCCAGCAGCCCAAAACAGGGGGTGTATGAAAAACTGTTTTTT
j_gene: TRBJ1-1; v_gene: TRBV25-1; abundance: .; d_gene: TRBD1; len: 15; CDR3aa: CASRAKGTGTTEAFF; CDR3nt: TGTGCCAGCAGGGCCAAAGGGACAGGGACCACTGAAGCTTTCTTT
j_gene: TRBJ2-5; v_gene: TRBV5-4; abundance: .; d_gene: .; len: 15; CDR3aa: CASSLDRAGSGTQYF; CDR3nt: TGTGCCAGCAGCTTGGATAGAGCAGGTTCAGGGACCCAGTACTTC
j_gene: TRBJ2-2; v_gene: TRBV7-9; abundance: .; d_gene: TRBD1; len: 15; CDR3aa: CASSPTGGSTGELFF; CDR3nt: TGTGCCAGCAGCCCCACAGGGGGTTCAACCGGGGAGCTGTTTTTT
j_gene: TRBJ2-7; v_gene: TRBV29-1; abundance: .; d_gene: .; len: 13; CDR3aa: CSVEGGEAYEQYF; CDR3nt: TGCAGCGTTGAAGGGGGAGAGGCCTACGAGCAGTACTTC
j_gene: TRBJ2-1; v_gene: TRBV5-1; abundance: .; d_gene: .; len: 14; CDR3aa: CASSRTTGYNEQFF; CDR3nt: TGCGCCAGCAGCCGAACGACAGGTTACAATGAGCAGTTCTTC
j_gene: TRBJ2-1; v_gene: TRBV15; abundance: .; d_gene: .; len: 11; CDR3aa: CATSDRDLQFF; CDR3nt: TGTGCCACCAGCGACCGGGATCTACAGTTCTTC
j_gene: TRBJ1-6; v_gene: TRBV7-3; abundance: .; d_gene: TRBD1; len: 16; CDR3aa: CASSVRRQGGEKALHF; CDR3nt: TGTGCCAGCAGCGTACGCCGACAGGGAGGTGAGAAAGCCCTCCACTTT
j_gene: TRBJ2-5; v_gene: TRBV9; abundance: .; d_gene: TRBD1; len: 17; CDR3aa: CASSADDRGRYQETQYF; CDR3nt: TGTGCCAGCAGCGCAGACGACAGGGGCAGGTACCAAGAGACCCAGTACTTC
j_gene: TRBJ2-1; v_gene: TRBV9; abundance: once; d_gene: TRBD2; len: 14; CDR3aa: CASSVEIGGDEQFF; CDR3nt: TGTGCCAGCAGCGTAGAGATCGGGGGGGATGAGCAGTTCTTC
j_gene: TRBJ1-3; v_gene: TRBV7-2; abundance: .; d_gene: .; len: 13; CDR3aa: CASSFWRSNTIYF; CDR3nt: TGTGCCAGCAGCTTTTGGAGGTCCAACACCATATATTTT
j_gene: TRBJ2-5; v_gene: TRBV11-3; abundance: .; d_gene: .; len: 18; CDR3aa: CASSLECYSGYSQETQYF; CDR3nt: TGTGCCAGCAGCTTAGAATGTTACAGCGGGTATAGCCAGGAGACCCAGTACTTC
j_gene: TRBJ2-3; v_gene: TRBV24-1; abundance: .; d_gene: .; len: 20; CDR3aa: CATSDPRIRTENFSPDTQYF; CDR3nt: TGTGCCACCAGTGACCCCAGGATCCGCACCGAGAACTTTTCCCCCGATACGCAGTATTTT
j_gene: TRBJ2-6; v_gene: TRBV6-5; abundance: .; d_gene: TRBD1; len: 15; CDR3aa: CASRTGGSGANVLTF; CDR3nt: TGTGCCAGCAGGACAGGGGGCTCTGGGGCCAACGTCCTGACTTTC
j_gene: TRBJ2-1; v_gene: TRBV14; abundance: once; d_gene: TRBD2; len: 14; CDR3aa: CASSRTSGSMEQFF; CDR3nt: TGTGCCAGCAGCCGTACTAGCGGGAGTATGGAGCAGTTCTTC
j_gene: TRBJ1-5; v_gene: TRBV4-1; abundance: .; d_gene: .; len: 16; CDR3aa: CASSQDQGVSNQPQHF; CDR3nt: TGCGCCAGCAGCCAAGATCAAGGAGTTAGCAATCAGCCCCAGCATTTT
j_gene: TRBJ1-1; v_gene: TRBV28; abundance: few; d_gene: .; len: 14; CDR3aa: CASSLGQLNTEAFF; CDR3nt: TGTGCCAGCAGTCTTGGACAGTTGAACACTGAAGCTTTCTTT
j_gene: TRBJ1-2; v_gene: TRBV25-1; abundance: .; d_gene: .; len: 12; CDR3aa: CASSNTNYGYTF; CDR3nt: TGTGCCAGCAGTAACACTAACTATGGCTACACCTTC
j_gene: TRBJ1-3; v_gene: TRBV7-9; abundance: .; d_gene: .; len: 16; CDR3aa: CASSDPLRGLENTIYF; CDR3nt: TGTGCCAGCAGCGACCCCCTGCGGGGGTTGGAAAACACCATATATTTT
j_gene: TRBJ2-6; v_gene: TRBV19; abundance: .; d_gene: TRBD1; len: 19; CDR3aa: CASSITGGAFFSGANVLTF; CDR3nt: TGTGCCAGTAGTATTACAGGGGGCGCCTTTTTTTCTGGGGCCAACGTCCTGACTTTC
j_gene: TRBJ1-6; v_gene: TRBV10-1; abundance: .; d_gene: .; len: 14; CDR3aa: CASREKKGGSPLHF; CDR3nt: TGCGCCAGCAGGGAGAAAAAGGGAGGCTCACCCCTCCACTTT
j_gene: TRBJ1-1; v_gene: TRBV28; abundance: many; d_gene: TRBD1; len: 14; CDR3aa: CASSSQGPRKEAFF; CDR3nt: TGTGCCAGCAGTTCACAGGGGCCACGGAAAGAAGCTTTCTTT
j_gene: TRBJ2-1; v_gene: TRBV5-1; abundance: .; d_gene: .; len: 16; CDR3aa: CASRPTTDSFYNEQFF; CDR3nt: TGCGCCAGCAGACCAACGACAGACTCTTTCTACAATGAGCAGTTCTTC
j_gene: TRBJ2-7; v_gene: TRBV5-4; abundance: .; d_gene: TRBD1; len: 15; CDR3aa: CASSSGPTGDYEQYF; CDR3nt: TGTGCCAGCAGCTCCGGACCAACAGGGGACTACGAGCAGTACTTC
j_gene: TRBJ2-3; v_gene: TRBV27; abundance: .; d_gene: .; len: 17; CDR3aa: CASSIRGYISSTDTQYF; CDR3nt: TGTGCCAGCAGTATACGGGGATACATTTCTAGCACAGATACGCAGTATTTT
j_gene: TRBJ2-5; v_gene: TRBV11-3; abundance: .; d_gene: TRBD2; len: 14; CDR3aa: CASSHSGGLETQYF; CDR3nt: TGTGCCAGCAGCCATAGCGGGGGGCTCGAGACCCAGTACTTC
j_gene: TRBJ1-1; v_gene: TRBV5-1; abundance: .; d_gene: .; len: 15; CDR3aa: CASSLGRGLDTEAFF; CDR3nt: TGCGCCAGCAGCTTGGGACGAGGGCTGGACACTGAAGCTTTCTTT
j_gene: TRBJ1-2; v_gene: TRBV4-3; abundance: .; d_gene: .; len: 15; CDR3aa: CASSQDPQLGVGYTF; CDR3nt: TGCGCCAGCAGCCAAGATCCACAGTTGGGAGTTGGCTACACCTTC